This is a list of T cell receptor beta chains from one sample in a study of early T cells in non-severe SARS-CoV-2 infection. One entry per CDR3 protein results from TCRdb running MiXCR on the 5' RACE reads. The sample carries roughly 83,000 distinct CDR3 sequences, over 9.5% recorded once. This material consisted of whole blood, taken at baseline. Every receptor here comes from an adult who was a healthcare worker with PCR-confirmed SARS-CoV-2 infection or an uninfected control (not recorded which). CDR3s include the opening cysteine and the closing phenylalanine or tryptophan. The D gene is left open where the match is weak. Only some rows state a clone size, as once, few, many or a class for expanded clones.

j_gene,d_gene,v_gene,abundance,CDR3nt,CDR3aa
TRBJ1-1,.,TRBV7-9,.,TGTGCCAGCAGCTTATCCGGCGAGAACACTGAAGCTTTCTTT,CASSLSGENTEAFF
TRBJ2-2,TRBD2,TRBV20-1,.,TGCAGTGCTAGAGATCGAGCTAGCGGGAGAACCGGGGAGCTGTTTTTT,CSARDRASGRTGELFF
TRBJ2-3,TRBD2,TRBV20-1,.,TGCAGTGCCAGCCCACTAGCGGGATCAGATACGCAGTATTTT,CSASPLAGSDTQYF
TRBJ1-2,.,TRBV7-3,many,TGTGCCAGCAGCCTACAGGGAGTGGACTATGGCTACACCTTC,CASSLQGVDYGYTF
TRBJ1-1,.,TRBV10-3,.,TGTGCCATCAGTGAGTCAGGTACCATGAACACTGAAGCTTTCTTT,CAISESGTMNTEAFF
TRBJ2-1,.,TRBV4-1,many,TGCGCCAGCAGCCCCCCTTCTCTAGCGACCTACAATGAGCAGTTCTTC,CASSPPSLATYNEQFF
TRBJ2-5,.,TRBV5-1,few,TGCGCCAGCAGCTTAGGACTGGAAGAGACCCAGTACTTC,CASSLGLEETQYF
TRBJ2-2,.,TRBV19,few,TGTGCCAGTACCGGGGGAGGTGGCGGGGAGCTGTTTTTT,CASTGGGGGELFF
TRBJ1-1,TRBD1,TRBV9,few,TGTGCCAGCAGCGTAGCACCCCGGGACAGGGGTCGCGGGGGCACTGAAGTTTTCTTT,CASSVAPRDRGRGGTEVFF
TRBJ2-6,.,TRBV12-3/TRBV12-4,few,TGTGCCAGCAGTTTCTCTTTGGATCATCTAGGGTACTCCGGGGCCAACGTCCTGACTTTC,CASSFSLDHLGYSGANVLTF
TRBJ2-1,.,TRBV2,many,TGTGCCTCCTCGTGGGCCTCCTACAATGAGCAGTTCTTC,CASSWASYNEQFF
TRBJ1-2,.,TRBV20-1,few,TGCAGTGCTACCCGCCGCGGTACGGGGGGCTACACCTTC,CSATRRGTGGYTF
TRBJ2-1,.,TRBV20-1,.,TGCAGTGCTTCGAAGTGGGCCTCCTACAATGAGCAGTTCTTC,CSASKWASYNEQFF
TRBJ2-6,.,TRBV7-3,many,TGTGCCAGCAGCCCCAATCTGGGGTCTGGGGCCAACGTCCTGACTTTC,CASSPNLGSGANVLTF